These T cell receptor beta chains were read from a single sample in a study of tumor-infiltrating lymphocytes in localized non-small cell lung cancer. Here immunoSEQ multiplex PCR was the method, and the copy in TCRdb shows in-frame clones only, minus some. The repertoire holds about 24,000 clones, roughly three fifths seen once, with under 6.5% in the top ten. What was sequenced was lung tumor tissue. The receptors were sampled from a human donor with non-small cell lung cancer. CDR3s include the opening cysteine and the closing phenylalanine or tryptophan. Each record gives: J gene, D gene, V gene, clone size, CDR3 DNA, CDR3 protein. D genes are given only for firm matches. Where a row states a size, it is once, few, many or the class of an expanded clone; other rows omit it.

TRBJ1-1,-,TRBV6-1,-,TGTGCCACACAGCTGAACACTGAAGCTTTCTTT,CATQLNTEAFF
TRBJ1-2,-,TRBV7-9,-,TGTGCCAGCAGCTTTTCGGCAGGGCAAGGCTATGGCTACACCTTC,CASSFSAGQGYGYTF
TRBJ2-3,-,TRBV2,-,TGTGCCAGCAAGAGCAGGTCCGGAGAGGCAGATACGCAGTATTTT,CASKSRSGEADTQYF
TRBJ2-3,-,TRBV5-6,-,TGTGCCAGCAGCTTACGGGATATAAAGCCCGTACGTACAGATACGCAGTATTTT,CASSLRDIKPVRTDTQYF
TRBJ2-1,TRBD2,TRBV9,once,TGTGCCAGCAGCCCCAAGGGCGGGAGGGCCGACGCCTACAATGAGCAGTTCTTC,CASSPKGGRADAYNEQFF
TRBJ2-7,-,TRBV11-2,-,TGTGCCAGCAGCTTAGAGGACGGATCCTACGAGCAGTACTTC,CASSLEDGSYEQYF
TRBJ1-1,-,TRBV4-1,-,TGCGCCAGCACTCTGTTTGCTATGAGGCAGGGCTACACTGAAGCTTTCTTT,CASTLFAMRQGYTEAFF
TRBJ2-7,-,TRBV6-1,medium-sized,TGTGCCAGCAGTGATGGGACGGATTACGAGCAGTACTTC,CASSDGTDYEQYF
TRBJ2-2,TRBD1,TRBV28,medium-sized,TGTGCCAGCAGCCCGGGGGACAGGGCCACTTTACTCGCGAACACCGGGGAGCTGTTTTTT,CASSPGDRATLLANTGELFF
TRBJ2-1,-,TRBV11-1,-,TGTGCCAGCAGCTTTACGGGGGCAGGGGACAATGAGCAGTTCTTC,CASSFTGAGDNEQFF
TRBJ2-1,-,TRBV6-1,-,TGTGCCAGCAGTGAACGGGAAATCAATGAGCAGTTCTTC,CASSEREINEQFF
TRBJ2-3,-,TRBV6-6,-,TGTGCCAGCAGTTTCCCCCCGGGCGGTTCCACAGATACGCAGTATTTT,CASSFPPGGSTDTQYF
TRBJ2-5,-,TRBV11-3,-,TGTGCCAGCAGCCGGGCATACCAAGAGACCCAGTACTTC,CASSRAYQETQYF
TRBJ1-3,-,TRBV21-1,once,TGTGCCAGCAGCCCCCCGGGGGGCTTTCCGTCTGGAAACACCATATATTTT,CASSPPGGFPSGNTIYF
TRBJ2-7,TRBD2,TRBV2,-,TGTGCCAGCAGTGAAACTAAGACGGGACTAGCGGGGGTCTACGAGCAGTACTTC,CASSETKTGLAGVYEQYF
TRBJ1-3,-,TRBV7-6,-,TGTGCCAGCAGCTTAGAGGAGGGGTCTGGAAACACCATATATTTT,CASSLEEGSGNTIYF
TRBJ2-7,TRBD1,TRBV10-2,-,TGCGCCAGCAGTGGGACAGGGGGCTACTACGAGCAGTACTTC,CASSGTGGYYEQYF
TRBJ2-3,-,TRBV19,-,TGTGCCAGTAGTATCTCACAGGGAGATGGTACGCAGTATTTT,CASSISQGDGTQYF
TRBJ2-5,TRBD2,TRBV5-1,-,TGCGCCAGCAGCTTGATGCTTAGACTAGCGGGAGCAGAGACCCAGTACTTC,CASSLMLRLAGAETQYF
TRBJ2-7,TRBD1,TRBV7-8,-,TGTGCCAGCAGCCCCAGGACAGGGAGCTCCTACGAGCAGTACTTC,CASSPRTGSSYEQYF
TRBJ2-1,TRBD2,TRBV5-1,-,TGCGCCAGCAGGGCCCCGGAAGCGGGAGGGGAGCAGTTCTTC,CASRAPEAGGEQFF
TRBJ2-1,TRBD2,TRBV11-2,-,TGTGCCAGCAGCTTAGTTAAAGCGGGGACTCAGCAGTTCTTC,CASSLVKAGTQQFF
TRBJ1-1,-,TRBV29-1,few,TGCAGCGTTGAAGGGACATCCCACACTGAAGCTTTCTTT,CSVEGTSHTEAFF
TRBJ2-1,TRBD2,TRBV5-6,-,TGTGCCAGCAGCTTGGGACTAGCGGGGGCTAGTGGTGAGCAGTTCTTC,CASSLGLAGASGEQFF
TRBJ2-5,-,TRBV4-1,-,TGCGCCAGCAGCCAAGTCCCGGAGGAGACCCAGTACTTC,CASSQVPEETQYF
TRBJ2-5,-,TRBV28,-,TGTGCCAGCAGTTTAGGGGGTAGCGGAAACCAAGAGACCCAGTACTTC,CASSLGGSGNQETQYF
TRBJ1-3,TRBD1,TRBV7-9,-,TGTGCCAGCAGCTCGACAGGGGCTGGAAACACCATATATTTT,CASSSTGAGNTIYF
TRBJ2-5,TRBD1,TRBV7-3,-,TGTGCCAGCAGCTTAAGGGGGACAGCGGCAGAGACCCAGTACTTC,CASSLRGTAAETQYF
TRBJ2-7,-,TRBV25-1,-,TGTGCCAGCAGTGAATCGTCCGAGCAGTACTTC,CASSESSEQYF
TRBJ1-5,-,TRBV6-1,-,TGTGCCAGCAGTGAAGCAACGACGGGAGATCAGCCCCAGCATTTT,CASSEATTGDQPQHF
TRBJ2-5,TRBD2,TRBV2,-,TGTGCCAGCAGTGATCCCCAACTAGCGGGAGGGCCAGAGACCCAGTACTTC,CASSDPQLAGGPETQYF
TRBJ1-5,TRBD1,TRBV10-1,-,TGCGCCAGCAGGTTGGACAGGGGCGAAAAAAAGCGCAATCAGCCCCAGCATTTT,CASRLDRGEKKRNQPQHF
TRBJ2-2,-,TRBV6-4,few,TGTGCCAGCAGTGACTCGGTGGCCGGGGAGCTGTTTTTT,CASSDSVAGELFF
TRBJ1-4,-,TRBV2,few,TGTGCCAGCACCAGGAGTGGTCGAGAGGAAAAACTGTTTTTT,CASTRSGREEKLFF
TRBJ1-3,-,TRBV25-1,once,TGTGCCAGCCGCGGCGCAGAGATAAACACCATATATTTT,CASRGAEINTIYF
TRBJ2-7,-,TRBV21-1,-,TGTGCCAGCGGAGGTCGGCGGAAGACAGGGGGCGGATACGAGCAGTACTTC,CASGGRRKTGGGYEQYF
TRBJ2-1,TRBD2,TRBV2,-,TGTGCCAGCAGTGTTCGTAGCGGGAGGGCCGGCTCCTACAATGAGCAGTTCTTC,CASSVRSGRAGSYNEQFF
TRBJ2-7,-,TRBV30,-,TGTGCCTGGGCGGACAGTAGGGACTTCTACGAGCAGTACTTC,CAWADSRDFYEQYF
TRBJ2-5,-,TRBV11-3,once,TGTGCCAGCAGCCGATCCAGGGGAGAGACCCAGTACTTC,CASSRSRGETQYF
TRBJ1-2,-,TRBV6-1,-,TGTGCCAGCACCGGGGTGGGGATTGGGGGCTACACCTTC,CASTGVGIGGYTF
TRBJ1-4,TRBD1,TRBV7-9,-,TGTGCCAGCAGCTTGAACAGGGGTGAGGAAAAACTGTTTTTT,CASSLNRGEEKLFF
TRBJ2-7,-,TRBV21-1,few,TGTGCCAGCAGGAGGGACCATACCCCATCAGGAACCTACGAGCAGTACTTC,CASRRDHTPSGTYEQYF
TRBJ2-5,-,TRBV20-1,few,TGCAGTGCTAGCGTACAAGAGACCCAGTACTTC,CSASVQETQYF
TRBJ2-7,TRBD1,TRBV5-6,-,TGTGCCAGCAGCCTTGCGTTACGACAGGGAGCCTACGAGCAGTACTTC,CASSLALRQGAYEQYF
TRBJ2-5,-,TRBV5-1,-,TGCGCCAGCGGACGGGACGATCAAGAGACCCAGTACTTC,CASGRDDQETQYF
TRBJ2-7,TRBD1,TRBV6-6,-,TGTGCCAGCAGGACAGGGGGCAGGACCTACGAGCAGTACTTC,CASRTGGRTYEQYF
TRBJ2-5,TRBD2,TRBV6-5,-,TGTGCCAGCAGAAGGCGGGAGTACCAAGAGACCCAGTACTTC,CASRRREYQETQYF
TRBJ1-1,-,TRBV4-1,few,TGCGCCAGCAGCCCGCCCCGACGGCCCACTGAAGCTTTCTTT,CASSPPRRPTEAFF
TRBJ2-1,-,TRBV7-9,-,TGTGCCAGCAGACCCGGGGGAGGGGGCTCCTACAATGAGCAGTTCTTC,CASRPGGGGSYNEQFF
TRBJ2-7,TRBD1,TRBV7-9,once,TGTGCCAGCAGCTCGCAGGGGGCGCCTTACGAGCAGTACTTC,CASSSQGAPYEQYF
TRBJ2-1,TRBD2,TRBV7-9,-,TGTGCCAGCAGCTTAGGGGCAACTAGCGGGGAGGGGGGGCAGTTCTTC,CASSLGATSGEGGQFF
TRBJ2-7,-,TRBV5-1,-,TGCGCCAGCAGCTTCGCGCCACTTTCGGGAGCGCCCTGGGAGCAGTACTTC,CASSFAPLSGAPWEQYF
TRBJ1-1,-,TRBV21-1,once,TGTGCCAGCAGCAAAAGGACAGGGGCGAAACTAAACACTGAAGCTTTCTTT,CASSKRTGAKLNTEAFF
TRBJ1-1,-,TRBV2,few,TGTGCCAGCAGTGAAACGACTAGGGTGGGCACTGAAGCTTTCTTT,CASSETTRVGTEAFF
TRBJ2-5,TRBD1,TRBV5-1,-,TGCGCCAGCAGCTCGGGACAGGGGGTTGAGGAGACCCAGTACTTC,CASSSGQGVEETQYF
TRBJ2-3,TRBD2,TRBV5-1,-,TGCGCCAGCAATCCATCCCCGGGGAGCGGGAGGATCGATACGCAGTATTTT,CASNPSPGSGRIDTQYF
TRBJ2-5,TRBD1,TRBV5-1,-,TGCGCCAGCAGCATGGGACAGGGAGAGACCCAGTACTTC,CASSMGQGETQYF
TRBJ1-2,TRBD1,TRBV27,-,TGTGCCAGCACGACAGGGGAGGCTGGCTACACCTTC,CASTTGEAGYTF